This paragraph covers one T cell receptor (beta chain) sequence. The repertoire was sequenced with immunoSEQ multiplex PCR; TCRdb's copy has only in-frame clones and lacks some. Of 200,000 to 250,000 clones in the sample, 80% to 90% were seen once. The entry originates in a study of blood T cell repertoires in COVID-19. The overall study: In each case, the material was cDNA or gDNA derived from T cells, B-cell-depleted T cells, or PBMCs.

This CDR3 spans 14 amino acids. Germline values: CDR1 MNHEY, CDR2 SVGAGI. The V and J ends lost 7 bases and 0 bases respectively, with 9 bases between them. Sequences were obtained from peripheral blood. The clonotype was recovered from a man between 18 and 35 years old with active or convalescent COVID-19. This chain connects TRBV6-5 to TRBJ2-2, with D maybe TRBD1 (5 bases). This CDR3 reads CASTLTANTGELFF. The CDR3 nucleotides are TGTGCCAGCACCCTGACAGCGAACACCGGGGAGCTGTTTTTT.